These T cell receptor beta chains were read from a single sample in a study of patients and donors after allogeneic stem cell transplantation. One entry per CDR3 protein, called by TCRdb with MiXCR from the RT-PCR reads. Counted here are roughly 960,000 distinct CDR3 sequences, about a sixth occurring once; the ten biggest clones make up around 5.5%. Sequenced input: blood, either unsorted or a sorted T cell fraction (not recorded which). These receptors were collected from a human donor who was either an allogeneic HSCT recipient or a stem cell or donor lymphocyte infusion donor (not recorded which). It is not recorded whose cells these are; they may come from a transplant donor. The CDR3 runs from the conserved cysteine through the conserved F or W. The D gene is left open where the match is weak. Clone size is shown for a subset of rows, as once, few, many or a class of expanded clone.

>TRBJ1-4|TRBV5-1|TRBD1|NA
CASSATGGREKLFF
TGCGCCAGCAGCGCCACAGGGGGCCGGGAAAAACTGTTTTTT
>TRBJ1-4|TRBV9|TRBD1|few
CASSGTRDRWATGEKLFF
TGTGCCAGCAGCGGCACCCGGGACAGGTGGGCCACGGGTGAAAAACTGTTTTTT
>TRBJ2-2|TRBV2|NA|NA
CASSGQDSSGELFF
TGTGCCAGCAGTGGTCAGGACTCCTCGGGAGAGCTGTTTTTT
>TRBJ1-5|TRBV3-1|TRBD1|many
CASSQDLGTVSNQPQHF
TGTGCCAGCAGCCAAGATCTTGGGACAGTTAGCAATCAGCCCCAGCATTTT
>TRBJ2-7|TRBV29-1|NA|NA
CSAGAQKTYEQYF
TGCAGCGCCGGAGCTCAGAAGACCTACGAGCAGTACTTC
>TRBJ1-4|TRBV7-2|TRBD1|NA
CASRRQGVNEKLFF
TGTGCCAGCAGACGACAGGGAGTTAATGAAAAACTGTTTTTT
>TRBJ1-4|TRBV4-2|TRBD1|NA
CASSQTRQGGEKLFF
TGTGCCAGCAGCCAAACCCGACAGGGCGGTGAAAAACTGTTTTTT
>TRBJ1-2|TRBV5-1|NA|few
CASSLGSSHGYTF
TGCGCCAGCAGCTTGGGTTCCTCCCATGGCTACACCTTC
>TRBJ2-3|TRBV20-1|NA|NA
CSARQRSTDTQYF
TGCAGTGCTAGACAGCGGAGCACAGATACGCAGTATTTT
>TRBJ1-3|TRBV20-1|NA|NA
CSASRGSGNTIYF
TGCAGTGCTAGTCGGGGGTCTGGAAACACCATATATTTT
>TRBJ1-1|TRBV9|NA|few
CASSSLEPGTEAFF
TGTGCCAGCAGCTCCCTCGAACCGGGGACTGAAGCTTTCTTT
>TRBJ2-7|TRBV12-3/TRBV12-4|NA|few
CASSVGVANEQYF
TGTGCCAGCAGTGTCGGAGTAGCGAACGAGCAGTACTTC
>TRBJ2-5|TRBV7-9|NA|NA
CASSHGDQETQYF
TGTGCCAGCAGTCACGGGGACCAAGAGACCCAGTACTTC
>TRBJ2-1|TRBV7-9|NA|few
CASSRGDLTYNEQFF
TGTGCCAGCAGCCGTGGGGACTTAACCTACAATGAGCAGTTCTTC
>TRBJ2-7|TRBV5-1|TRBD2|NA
CASSWTSDIEQYF
TGCGCCAGCAGCTGGACTAGCGATATCGAGCAGTACTTC
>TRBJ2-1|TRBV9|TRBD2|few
CASSVRLAGSYNEQFF
TGTGCCAGCAGCGTCCGACTAGCGGGGAGCTACAATGAGCAGTTCTTC
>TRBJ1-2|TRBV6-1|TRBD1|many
CASSLSPGQGNGYTF
TGTGCCAGCAGTCTCTCACCGGGACAGGGGAATGGCTACACCTTC
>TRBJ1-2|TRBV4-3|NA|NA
CASSPSTVVNYGYTF
TGCGCCAGCAGCCCCTCGACAGTCGTTAACTATGGCTACACCTTC
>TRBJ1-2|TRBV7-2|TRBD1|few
CASSPRQGALDGYTF
TGTGCCAGCAGCCCCAGACAGGGAGCCCTTGATGGCTACACCTTC
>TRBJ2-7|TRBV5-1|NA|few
CASSWGPTSIEQYF
TGCGCCAGCAGCTGGGGGCCTACTAGTATCGAGCAGTACTTC
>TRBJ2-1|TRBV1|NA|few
CTSSRKPRGPYNEQFF
TGCACCAGCAGCAGAAAGCCGCGGGGGCCGTACAATGAGCAGTTCTTC
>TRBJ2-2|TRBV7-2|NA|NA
CASSSTGSSGELFF
TGTGCCAGCAGCTCGACAGGCTCGAGCGGGGAGCTGTTTTTT
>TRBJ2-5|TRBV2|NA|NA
CASRIQSFQETQYF
TGTGCCAGCAGGATCCAGTCCTTCCAAGAGACCCAGTACTTC
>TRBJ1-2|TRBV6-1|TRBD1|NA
CASSPTGQVFRGLGGYTF
TGTGCCAGCAGTCCAACGGGACAGGTTTTCCGAGGTCTGGGAGGCTACACCTTC
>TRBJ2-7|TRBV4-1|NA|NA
CASSQEGLSYEQYF
TGCGCCAGCAGCCAAGAGGGGTTATCCTACGAGCAGTACTTC
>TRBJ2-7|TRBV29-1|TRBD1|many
CSVGDRAYEQYF
TGCAGCGTGGGGGACAGAGCATACGAGCAGTACTTC
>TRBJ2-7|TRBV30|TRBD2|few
CAWFPSGSDSSYEQYF
TGTGCCTGGTTTCCTAGCGGGAGCGACAGCTCCTACGAGCAGTACTTC
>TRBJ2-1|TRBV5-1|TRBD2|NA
CASSLATSSSGSDEQFF
TGCGCCAGCAGCTTGGCCACGTCGAGTAGCGGGAGTGATGAGCAGTTCTTC